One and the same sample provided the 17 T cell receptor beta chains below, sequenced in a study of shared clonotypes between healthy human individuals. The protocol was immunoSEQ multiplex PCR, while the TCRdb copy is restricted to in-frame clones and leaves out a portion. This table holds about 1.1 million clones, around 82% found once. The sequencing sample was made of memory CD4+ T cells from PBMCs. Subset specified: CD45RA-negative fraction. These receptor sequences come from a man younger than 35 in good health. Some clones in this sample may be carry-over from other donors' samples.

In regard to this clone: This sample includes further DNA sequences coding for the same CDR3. CDR3 nucleotide sequence: TGTGCCTGGAGCAACGGGGGCAATCAGCCCCAGCATTTT. Protein: CAWSNGGNQPQHF. The chain employs TRBV30 and TRBJ1-5, with no clear D. Germline V gene lookup returns CDR1 GTSNPN and CDR2 SVGIG (reference sequence). The CDR3 contains 13 residues. Trimming shortened V by 3 bases and J by 2 bases, and 8 bases separated the two germline ends.

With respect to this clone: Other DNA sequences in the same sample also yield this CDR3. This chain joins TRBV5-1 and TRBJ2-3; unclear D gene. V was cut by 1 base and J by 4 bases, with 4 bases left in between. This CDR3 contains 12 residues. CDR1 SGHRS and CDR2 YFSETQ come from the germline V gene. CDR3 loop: CASSLLADTQYF. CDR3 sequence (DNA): TGCGCCAGCAGCTTGTTGGCAGATACGCAGTATTTT.

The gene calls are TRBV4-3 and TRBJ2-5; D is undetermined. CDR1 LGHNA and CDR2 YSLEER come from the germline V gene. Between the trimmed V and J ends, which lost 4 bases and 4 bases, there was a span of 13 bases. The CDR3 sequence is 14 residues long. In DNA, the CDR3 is TGCGCCAGCAGCCTAGGGTCATGGGGAGAGACCCAGTACTTC. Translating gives CASSLGSWGETQYF.

The CDR3 sequence: CASSSLYEQYF. The CDR3 bases are TGCGCCAGCAGTTCCCTCTACGAGCAGTACTTC. V usage is TRBV23-1 and J usage is TRBJ2-7; D not resolved. TRBV23-1 is recorded as an ORF, its role being uncertain. This CDR3 has 11 residues. V gave up 5 bases and J gave up 3 bases, with 5 bases separating them.

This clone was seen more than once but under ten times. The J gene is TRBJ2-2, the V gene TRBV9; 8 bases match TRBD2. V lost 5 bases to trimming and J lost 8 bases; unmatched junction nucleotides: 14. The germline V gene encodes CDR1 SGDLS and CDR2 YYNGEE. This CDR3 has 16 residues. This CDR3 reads CASSRTGTRVGGELFF. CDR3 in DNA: TGTGCCAGCAGTCGTACCGGGACTAGGGTAGGAGGGGAGCTGTTTTTT.

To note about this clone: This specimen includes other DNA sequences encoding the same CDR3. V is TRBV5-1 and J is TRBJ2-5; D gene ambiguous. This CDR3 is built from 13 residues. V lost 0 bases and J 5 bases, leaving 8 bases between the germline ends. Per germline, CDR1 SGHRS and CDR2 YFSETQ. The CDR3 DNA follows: TGCGCCAGCAGCTTGGCCAGCCGGGAGACCCAGTACTTC. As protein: CASSLASRETQYF.

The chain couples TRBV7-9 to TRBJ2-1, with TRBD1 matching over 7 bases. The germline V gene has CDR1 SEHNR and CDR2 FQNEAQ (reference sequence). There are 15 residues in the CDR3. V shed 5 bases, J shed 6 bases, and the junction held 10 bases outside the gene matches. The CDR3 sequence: CASSLFGQAGNEQFF. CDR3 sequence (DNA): TGTGCCAGCAGCCTTTTCGGACAGGCTGGCAATGAGCAGTTCTTC.

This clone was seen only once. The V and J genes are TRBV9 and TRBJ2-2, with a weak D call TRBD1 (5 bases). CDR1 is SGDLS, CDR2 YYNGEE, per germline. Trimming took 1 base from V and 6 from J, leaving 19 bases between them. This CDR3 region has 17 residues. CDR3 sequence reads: CASSVRPDRRSSGELFF. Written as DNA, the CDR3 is TGTGCCAGCAGCGTACGTCCCGACAGAAGATCGTCCGGGGAGCTGTTTTTT.

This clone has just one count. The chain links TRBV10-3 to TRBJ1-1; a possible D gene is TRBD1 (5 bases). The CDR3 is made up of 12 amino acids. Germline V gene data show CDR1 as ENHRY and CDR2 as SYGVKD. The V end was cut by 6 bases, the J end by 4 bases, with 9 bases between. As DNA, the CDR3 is TGTGCCATCAGACGGGGCAGCACTGAAGCTTTCTTT. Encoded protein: CAIRRGSTEAFF.

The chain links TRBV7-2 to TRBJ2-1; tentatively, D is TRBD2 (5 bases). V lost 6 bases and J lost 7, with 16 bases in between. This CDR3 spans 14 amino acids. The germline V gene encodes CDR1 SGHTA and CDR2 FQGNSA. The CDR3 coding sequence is TGTGCCAGCAGTTTTGGCCATCGGAGGAATGAGCAGTTCTTC. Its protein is CASSFGHRRNEQFF.

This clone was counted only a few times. This CDR3 is CASSSFGQPQHF. In DNA, the CDR3 is TGTGCCAGCAGCTCCTTTGGGCAGCCCCAGCATTTT. The V and J genes are TRBV7-9 and TRBJ1-5; D is unclear. The CDR3 spans 12 residues. V gave up 4 bases and J gave up 7 bases, with 8 bases separating them. Germline CDR1 SEHNR, CDR2 FQNEAQ (reference sequence).

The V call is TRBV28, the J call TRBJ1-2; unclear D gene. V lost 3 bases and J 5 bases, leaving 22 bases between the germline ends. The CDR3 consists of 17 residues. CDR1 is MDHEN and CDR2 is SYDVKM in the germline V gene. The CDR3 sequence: CASSFPTGALNAYGYTF. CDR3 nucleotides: TGTGCCAGCAGTTTCCCTACCGGCGCCCTGAATGCGTATGGCTACACCTTC.

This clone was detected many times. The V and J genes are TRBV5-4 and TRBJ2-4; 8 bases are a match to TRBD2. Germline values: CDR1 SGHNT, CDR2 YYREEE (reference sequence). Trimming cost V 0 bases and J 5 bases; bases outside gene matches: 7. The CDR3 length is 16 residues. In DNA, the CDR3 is TGTGCCAGCAGCTTGGCCCCAGCGGGGGTGCAAAACATTCAGTACTTC. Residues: CASSLAPAGVQNIQYF.

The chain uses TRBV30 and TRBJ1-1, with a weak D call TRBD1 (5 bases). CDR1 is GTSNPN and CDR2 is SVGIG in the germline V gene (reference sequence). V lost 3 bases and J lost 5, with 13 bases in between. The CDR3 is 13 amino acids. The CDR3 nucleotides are TGTGCCTGGAGGCGAGGGGTTGGGACTGAAGCTTTCTTT. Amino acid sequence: CAWRRGVGTEAFF.

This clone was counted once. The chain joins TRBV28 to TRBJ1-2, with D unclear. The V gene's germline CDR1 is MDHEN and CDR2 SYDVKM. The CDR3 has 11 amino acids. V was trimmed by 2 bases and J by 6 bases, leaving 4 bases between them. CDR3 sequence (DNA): TGTGCCAGCAGTTTAGAGGATGGCTACACCTTC. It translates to CASSLEDGYTF.

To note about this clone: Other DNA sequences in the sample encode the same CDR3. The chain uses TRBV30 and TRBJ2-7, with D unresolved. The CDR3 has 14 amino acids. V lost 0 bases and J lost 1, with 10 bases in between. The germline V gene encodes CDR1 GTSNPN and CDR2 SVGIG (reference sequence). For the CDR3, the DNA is TGTGCCTGGAGTGTACTGGCCGGTTCCTACGAGCAGTACTTC. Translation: CAWSVLAGSYEQYF.

CDR3 amino acids: CASSEGPPLPLHF. The CDR3 DNA sequence: TGTGCCAGCAGTGAGGGACCCCCATTACCCCTCCACTTT. The V gene is TRBV2, the J gene TRBJ1-6, with D maybe TRBD1 (5 bases). Germline values: CDR1 SNHLY, CDR2 FYNNEI. This CDR3 has 13 residues. Between the trimmed V and J ends, which lost 3 bases and 12 bases, there was a span of 12 bases.